This record concerns one T cell receptor beta chain sequence. Its antigen is as yet unknown. CDR3 length equals 14 residues. CDR1 is SEHNR, CDR2 FQNEAQ, per germline (reference sequence). The V gene end was trimmed by 5 bases and the J gene end by 8 bases; junction bases not matched to a gene: 6. The entry originates in a study of T cell repertoires in cytomegalovirus infection. Study context: Recently described HLA-C-restricted plus well-studied HLA-B-restricted CMV epitopes were used.

In TCRdb, the reads were re-called with MiXCR into one record per CDR3 protein. The data show 750,000 to 900,000 distinct CDR3 sequences, approximately 32% seen once. The receptor's source is a human donor in good health (CMV status not recorded). Some clones in this sample may be carry-over from other donors' samples. The sample consisted of cultured CD8+ T cells from PBMCs, taken from culture after CMV antigen stimulation. The genes are TRBV7-9 and TRBJ1-4, with 9 bases that match TRBD1. The CDR3 DNA follows: TGTGCCAGCAGCCAACAGGGGGCAGAGGAAAAACTGTTTTTT. This encodes CASSQQGAEEKLFF.